One sample yielded the 14 T cell receptor beta chains listed below, sequenced in a study of blood T cell repertoires in COVID-19. The table came from immunoSEQ multiplex PCR; TCRdb's copy has only in-frame clones and leaves some out. The data hold more than 150,000 clones, with about 86% observed a single time. The sequenced material came from peripheral blood. These receptors were collected from a man aged 70 or older with active or convalescent COVID-19.

This chain uses TRBV29-1 with TRBJ1-2, with no clear D. This CDR3 region has 14 residues. Between the trimmed V and J ends, which lost 0 bases and 3 bases, there was a span of 11 bases. Germline-derived CDR1 and CDR2 are SQVTM and ANQGSEA. As DNA, the CDR3 is TGCAGCGTTGAAGAGGCGGCAGACTACTATGGCTACACCTTC. Translated, it gives CSVEEAADYYGYTF.

The chain couples TRBV6-2 or TRBV6-3 to TRBJ2-1; 7 nucleotides match TRBD1. CDR1 is MNHEY and CDR2 is SVGEGT in the germline V gene. The CDR3 loop spans 12 amino acids. With V trimmed by 5 bases and J by 10 bases, 5 bases remained unmatched. CDR3 DNA: TGTGCCAGCAGTGACAGGGTACGCGAGCAGTTCTTC. Translated, it gives CASSDRVREQFF.

J is TRBJ2-1 and V is TRBV7-3, with D tentatively TRBD1 (5 bases). This CDR3 spans 15 amino acids. Germline V gene data show CDR1 as SGHTA and CDR2 as FQGTGA. Trimming cost V 4 bases and J 2 bases, with 12 bases left between them. The CDR3: CASSSQKGPYNEQFF. DNA of the CDR3: TGTGCCAGCAGCTCGCAAAAGGGGCCCTACAATGAGCAGTTCTTC.

This chain joins TRBV30 and TRBJ1-6; no clear D gene. With 3 bases removed from V and 0 bases from J, the gap between germline ends came to 9 bases. The germline V gene encodes CDR1 GTSNPN and CDR2 SVGIG (reference sequence). The CDR3 consists of 15 residues. DNA of the CDR3: TGTGCCTGGAGGCTTGAGTTCTCCTATAATTCACCCCTCCACTTT. Protein: CAWRLEFSYNSPLHF.

The count of this clone is one. The gene calls are TRBV28 and TRBJ1-5; possible D gene TRBD1, 5 bases. Trimming stripped 3 bases from V and 6 bases from J, with 12 bases between. The germline CDR1 and CDR2 sequences are MDHEN and SYDVKM. This CDR3 spans 14 amino acids. CDR3 nucleotide sequence: TGTGCCAGCAGTTTGGGGGGAGGGAGTCAGCCCCAGCATTTT. It specifies CASSLGGGSQPQHF.

V gene TRBV5-4 combines with J gene TRBJ1-2; perhaps TRBD1 as D (5 bases). Per germline, CDR1 SGHNT and CDR2 YYREEE (reference sequence). The V and J ends lost 1 base and 4 bases respectively, with 11 bases between them. The CDR3 extends over 14 amino acids. DNA of the CDR3: TGTGCCAGCAGCTTGCAGGGCCTTGCCTATGGCTACACCTTC. Translating gives CASSLQGLAYGYTF.

V usage is TRBV28 and J usage is TRBJ2-2, with D possibly matching TRBD2 (6 bases). V gave up 0 bases and J gave up 0 bases, with 8 bases separating them. CDR1 and CDR2 from the germline V gene are MDHEN and SYDVKM. This CDR3 has 16 amino acids. In DNA, the CDR3 is TGTGCCAGCAGTTTATGGTTAGCGGCGAACACCGGGGAGCTGTTTTTT. It yields the protein CASSLWLAANTGELFF.

The gene calls are TRBV7-2 and TRBJ1-2, with 11 bases that match TRBD1. The CDR3 totals 16 residues. The germline gives CDR1 SGHTA, CDR2 FQGNSA. The J segment lost 4 bases and the V segment lost 3 bases, leaving 7 bases of the junction unmatched. The CDR3 here is CASSFGTGGRSYGYTF. DNA for the CDR3: TGTGCCAGCAGCTTCGGGACAGGGGGACGATCCTATGGCTACACCTTC.

This chain uses TRBV14 with TRBJ1-1; 8 bases agree with TRBD1. This CDR3 comprises 15 residues. With 7 bases clipped from V and 1 base from J, the junction kept 8 bases outside the gene matches. CDR1 and CDR2 (germline): SGHDN, FVKESK. The CDR3 DNA sequence: TGTGCCAGCAACCCGATGGACAGGGAGAACACTGAAGCTTTCTTT. Protein: CASNPMDRENTEAFF.

This clone has just one count. The V gene is TRBV12-5, the J gene TRBJ1-4, with 9 bases identical to TRBD1. CDR3 length: 16 residues. Germline assignment: CDR1 LGHNT and CDR2 FRNRAP. J lost 8 bases, V lost 4 bases, and 11 bases had no gene match. CDR3 bases: TGTGCTAGTGGTTCGCCCCCCTCGACAGGGGGAGAAAAACTGTTTTTT. It is translated as CASGSPPSTGGEKLFF.

The chain joins TRBV21-1 to TRBJ2-5; the listed D gene, TRBD1, was not tested against the DNA. TRBV21-1 is a documented pseudogene. The length of the CDR3 is 16 residues. The CDR3 coding sequence is TGTGCCAGCAGCAAAGACGTTCACAGGGGTGAGGAGACCCAGTACTTC. This encodes CASSKDVHRGEETQYF.

This chain links TRBV9 with TRBJ2-2; tentatively, D is TRBD2 (6 bases). CDR3 length: 17 amino acids. V lost 4 bases to trimming and J lost 1 base, with 17 bases between them. Germline V CDR1 and CDR2: SGDLS, YYNGEE. Written as DNA, the CDR3 is TGTGCCAGCAGCTCACCGAGTCGGAGGGTGAACACCGGGGAGCTGTTTTTT. This gives the protein CASSSPSRRVNTGELFF.

About this clone itself: Within the sample, other DNA sequences also encode this same CDR3. In nucleotides, the CDR3 is TGTGCCAGCTCACCCTCCTCGCGGGGCGATGAAAAACTGTTTTTT. Its protein product is CASSPSSRGDEKLFF. The genes are TRBV18 and TRBJ1-4; tentative D call: TRBD1 (5 bases). Germline CDR1 is KGHSH and CDR2 is LQKENI. The V end was cut by 3 bases, the J end by 6 bases, with 14 bases between. The CDR3 runs to 15 residues.

The V and J genes are TRBV4-3 and TRBJ1-5; TRBD1 aligns across 8 bases. CDR1 is LGHNA, CDR2 YSLEER, per germline. V gave up 0 bases and J gave up 8 bases; unmatched junction bases: 6. CDR3 length: 15 amino acids. CDR3 bases: TGCGCCAGCAGCCAAGATCCAGGGGGCATTGAGCCCCAGCATTTT. Translating gives CASSQDPGGIEPQHF.